Presented here are 30 T cell receptor beta chains from one specimen sequenced in a study of T-cell reconstitution after alpha-beta-depleted transplantation in children. Unique molecular identifiers were used in preparing the TCRbeta library. TCRdb reprocessed the PCR reads via MiXCR and lists one record per CDR3 protein. The table has about 580,000 distinct CDR3 sequences, roughly a quarter seen once; the top ten hold around 36%. The input for sequencing was PBMCs, taken before TCRalphabeta/CD19-depleted stem cell transplant. The receptor set was obtained from a boy under two years old with Wiskott-Aldrich syndrome, due to receive a stem cell transplant.

V usage is TRBV3-1 and J usage is TRBJ1-1; 8 nucleotides match TRBD1. This CDR3 comprises 14 residues. The J segment lost 3 bases and the V segment lost 3 bases, leaving 3 bases of the junction unmatched. CDR1 is LGHDT and CDR2 is YNNKEL in the germline V gene (reference sequence). CDR3 sequence (DNA): TGTGCCAGCAGCCAGACAGGGGAAGACACTGAAGCTTTCTTT. Its translation: CASSQTGEDTEAFF.

This clonotype was detected only a few times. This rearrangement joins TRBV28 to TRBJ1-5; tentatively, D is TRBD1 (6 bases). The CDR3 length is 12 residues. Germline V lookup: CDR1 MDHEN, CDR2 SYDVKM. V was trimmed by 6 bases and J by 7 bases, leaving 10 bases between them. This CDR3 reads CASSPDRQPQHF. The DNA of the CDR3 is TGTGCCAGCAGCCCGGACAGACAGCCCCAGCATTTT.

The chain has TRBV5-1 and TRBJ2-7; TRBD1 aligns across 8 bases. The CDR3 is 14 amino acids. With V trimmed by 3 bases and J by 6 bases, 8 bases remained unmatched. The germline V gene encodes CDR1 SGHRS and CDR2 YFSETQ. CDR3 loop: CASSSTGVISEQYF. The CDR3 nucleotides are TGCGCCAGCAGCTCGACAGGGGTTATTAGCGAGCAGTACTTC.

This clonotype was detected only a few times. The chain links TRBV29-1 to TRBJ2-3; D is perhaps TRBD1 (6 bases). The CDR3 sequence is 14 residues long. The V gene lost 7 bases and the J gene lost 5 bases, with 19 bases spanning the gap. Germline assignment: CDR1 SQVTM and CDR2 ANQGSEA. CDR3 coding DNA: TGCAGCGGCGGCAGGGGTCCCGAGGGAGATACGCAGTATTTT. Residues: CSGGRGPEGDTQYF.

The V and J genes are TRBV7-9 and TRBJ2-2; D might be TRBD2 (5 bases). CDR1 is SEHNR, CDR2 FQNEAQ, per germline (reference sequence). The V end was cut by 2 bases, the J end by 1 base, with 11 bases between. The CDR3 spans 16 residues. CDR3: CASSLMVARNTGELFF. The DNA of the CDR3 is TGTGCCAGCAGCTTAATGGTAGCGCGGAACACCGGGGAGCTGTTTTTT.

This clonotype has just a few counts. The rearrangement links TRBV28 to TRBJ2-3; 9 bases line up with TRBD1. The CDR3 consists of 14 residues. Losses at the gene ends were 5 bases for V and 7 bases for J; bases not matched to a gene: 7. CDR1 and CDR2 (germline): MDHEN, SYDVKM. The CDR3 DNA reads TGTGCCAGCAGTGGCGGGACAGGGACGAATACGCAGTATTTT. Translation: CASSGGTGTNTQYF.

The chain joins TRBV12-3 or TRBV12-4 to TRBJ1-5; 11 bases map to TRBD1. The CDR3 length is 17 residues. J lost 6 bases, V lost 6 bases, and 13 bases had no gene match. In nucleotides, the CDR3 is TGTGCCAGCAGCCTATTAGTGGGACAGGGGGAAGGTCAGCCCCAGCATTTT. This gives the protein CASSLLVGQGEGQPQHF.

This clonotype has more than one count but fewer than ten. This chain joins TRBV6-1 and TRBJ2-2; 9 bases map to TRBD1. CDR1 and CDR2 (germline): MNHNS, SASEGT. V was pared by 8 bases and J by 3 bases, with 4 bases of the junction left unmatched. The CDR3 has 14 residues. CDR3 DNA: TGTGCCAGCGGGACAGGGATCCACACCGGGGAGCTGTTTTTT. Amino acid sequence: CASGTGIHTGELFF.

This clonotype has just a few counts. This chain connects TRBV9 to TRBJ2-1; 8 bases map to TRBD2. Unmatched junction bases numbered 12, after V lost 0 bases and J lost 7 bases. Germline V gene data show CDR1 as SGDLS and CDR2 as YYNGEE. The CDR3 spans 17 residues. In nucleotides, the CDR3 is TGTGCCAGCAGCGTAGATGGGCCAGCGGGAGTGCGAAATGAGCAGTTCTTC. Its translation is CASSVDGPAGVRNEQFF.

The genes are TRBV5-1 and TRBJ2-2, with TRBD2 matching over 8 bases. The germline gives CDR1 SGHRS, CDR2 YFSETQ. Germline trimming cut 5 bases from V and 6 bases from J; bases unmatched to any gene: 3. The CDR3 runs 13 residues. CDR3 sequence reads: CASREAGAGELFF. The DNA for the CDR3 is TGCGCCAGCAGGGAAGCGGGAGCCGGGGAGCTGTTTTTT.

As DNA, the CDR3 is TGTGCCAGCAGTTTAACTGGAGGTCCCCAGTACTTC. Protein product: CASSLTGGPQYF. The genes are TRBV12-3 or TRBV12-4 and TRBJ2-5; a possible D gene is TRBD2 (5 bases). The CDR3 consists of 12 residues. With 2 bases removed from V and 9 bases from J, the gap between germline ends came to 10 bases.

This clonotype was counted once. The chain employs TRBV5-1 and TRBJ2-2; TRBD2 matches at 9 bases. Trimming cost V 4 bases and J 3 bases; bases outside gene matches: 10. The V gene's germline CDR1 is SGHRS and CDR2 YFSETQ. This CDR3 spans 17 amino acids. CDR3 protein: CASSGVSGSLYTGELFF. The CDR3 DNA is TGCGCCAGCAGCGGGGTTAGCGGGAGTCTGTACACCGGGGAGCTGTTTTTT.

The sample holds a few counts of this clonotype. V and J are TRBV20-1 and TRBJ1-1; D gene unclear. The CDR3 runs to 12 residues. V dropped 5 bases and J dropped 0 bases, with 7 bases sitting between them. Looked up from germline, CDR1 is DFQATT and CDR2 is SNEGSKA (reference sequence). CDR3 DNA sequence: TGCAGTGCTGCCGGTTTGAACACTGAAGCTTTCTTT. Amino acids: CSAAGLNTEAFF.

This chain joins TRBV27 and TRBJ2-7; tentatively, D is TRBD1 or TRBD2 (5 bases each). The CDR3 runs 16 residues. CDR1 and CDR2 from the germline V gene are MNHEY and SMNVEV (reference sequence). V was clipped by 3 bases and J by 0 bases, with 15 bases between them. Here the CDR3 DNA reads TGTGCCAGCAGTTTTTCTCGGGACCGACTCTCCTACGAGCAGTACTTC. Translating it yields CASSFSRDRLSYEQYF.

This rearrangement joins TRBV27 to TRBJ2-1; the D gene is possibly TRBD2 (6 bases). V shed 7 bases and J shed 2 bases, with 12 bases lying between them. The CDR3 is made up of 14 amino acids. Germline V gives CDR1 MNHEY, CDR2 SMNVEV (reference sequence). Here the CDR3 DNA reads TGTGCCAGCACCCTTGCGGGACCCTACAATGAGCAGTTCTTC. This encodes CASTLAGPYNEQFF.

This clonotype was observed a handful of times. The V and J genes are TRBV29-1 and TRBJ2-1, with 10 bases aligning to TRBD2. V lost 7 bases, J lost 9 bases, and 9 bases stayed unmatched. The CDR3 extends over 13 amino acids. The germline V gene encodes CDR1 SQVTM and CDR2 ANQGSEA. CDR3 in amino acids: CSAGSGRIGEQFF. CDR3 DNA: TGCAGCGCTGGTAGCGGGAGGATAGGTGAGCAGTTCTTC.

This clonotype came up a few times. The chain recombines TRBV6-5 with TRBJ2-5; D may be TRBD2 (6 bases). CDR1 is MNHEY and CDR2 is SVGAGI in the germline V gene. V was clipped by 4 bases and J by 6 bases, with 18 bases between them. CDR3 size: 15 residues. Here the CDR3 reads CASSSPGTQHQTQYF. CDR3 in DNA: TGTGCCAGCAGTTCACCCGGGACTCAACATCAGACCCAGTACTTC.

This clonotype has just a few counts. The V call is TRBV5-1, the J call TRBJ2-3, with D uncertain. Trimming removed 0 bases from V and 4 bases from J, with 6 bases in between. CDR1 and CDR2 (germline): SGHRS, YFSETQ. The CDR3 is 13 residues long. CDR3: CASSLDMADTQYF. CDR3 coding DNA: TGCGCCAGCAGCTTGGATATGGCAGATACGCAGTATTTT.

The V call is TRBV20-1, the J call TRBJ2-3; no clear D. Trimming removed 1 base at V and 2 bases at J, with 10 bases between. The CDR3 sequence is 14 residues long. The V gene's germline CDR1 is DFQATT and CDR2 SNEGSKA (reference sequence). The CDR3 DNA reads as TGCAGTGCTAGAGGAAGAGTTACCACAGATACGCAGTATTTT. Translation gives CSARGRVTTDTQYF.

This clonotype turned up a few times. The chain links TRBV12-5 to TRBJ2-1; 11 bases match TRBD2. Looked up from germline, CDR1 is LGHNT and CDR2 is FRNRAP. Trimming removed 1 base from V and 4 bases from J; junction bases left unmatched: 0. The CDR3 extends over 15 amino acids. CDR3 in DNA: TGTGCTAGTGGTTTGGGACTAGCGGGGTACAATGAGCAGTTCTTC. Amino acid sequence: CASGLGLAGYNEQFF.

The gene calls are TRBV24-1 and TRBJ2-1; the match to TRBD2 covers 13 bases. The trim removed 4 bases at V and 8 bases at J, leaving 10 bases unmatched. Germline CDR1 reads KGHDR; CDR2 reads SFDVKD. The CDR3 sequence is 17 residues long. The CDR3 spells CATSDPRTSGSRDEQFF. The CDR3 nucleotides are TGTGCCACCAGTGACCCCAGGACTAGCGGGAGTAGGGATGAGCAGTTCTTC.

A few counts support this clonotype. V is TRBV5-1 and J is TRBJ1-4; D gene unclear. V was trimmed by 3 bases and J by 4 bases, leaving 10 bases between them. The germline CDR1 and CDR2 sequences are SGHRS and YFSETQ. The CDR3 loop spans 14 amino acids. The CDR3 sequence is CASSYDGDNEKLFF. The CDR3, as DNA: TGCGCCAGCAGCTATGACGGTGATAATGAAAAACTGTTTTTT.

The rearrangement uses TRBV4-1 and TRBJ2-1; weak D call: TRBD2 (6 bases). From germline, CDR1 is MGHRA and CDR2 YSYEKL. V was cut by 3 bases and J by 1 base, with 10 bases left in between. This CDR3 has 15 amino acids. CDR3 in amino acids: CASSQEGGSYNEQFF. The CDR3 bases are TGCGCCAGCAGCCAGGAGGGAGGTTCCTACAATGAGCAGTTCTTC.

The sample holds many counts of this clonotype. V usage is TRBV10-3 and J usage is TRBJ2-1, with 16 bases identical to TRBD2. Germline values: CDR1 ENHRY, CDR2 SYGVKD. Germline trimming cut 3 bases from V and 8 bases from J; bases unmatched to any gene: 10. This CDR3 region has 18 residues. CDR3 sequence: CAISDSSGTSGRVDEQFF. CDR3 nucleotide sequence: TGTGCCATCAGTGACTCGTCCGGGACTAGCGGGAGGGTGGATGAGCAGTTCTTC.

This clonotype has just a few counts. The chain joins TRBV7-7 to TRBJ2-7; 13 bases align to TRBD2. The CDR3 is made up of 17 amino acids. V lost 5 bases and J lost 4; bases outside the gene matches: 11. The germline CDR1 and CDR2 sequences are SSHAT and FNYEAQ (reference sequence). The CDR3 protein is CASSHCWTSGSKYEQYF. The CDR3 DNA reads TGTGCCAGCAGCCATTGTTGGACTAGCGGGAGTAAGTACGAGCAGTACTTC.

The rearrangement joins TRBV12-3 or TRBV12-4 to TRBJ2-1, with 7 bases identical to TRBD2. V was pared by 6 bases and J by 0 bases, with 11 bases of the junction left unmatched. This CDR3 has 17 amino acids. The CDR3 spells CASRRRTSASSYNEQFF. CDR3 bases: TGTGCCAGCAGACGCAGGACTAGTGCAAGCTCCTACAATGAGCAGTTCTTC.

The chain combines TRBV20-1 with TRBJ1-2; D is uncertain. The CDR3 runs 13 residues. Trimming cost V 3 bases and J 4 bases, with 12 bases left between them. Germline V lookup: CDR1 DFQATT, CDR2 SNEGSKA (reference sequence). CDR3 coding DNA: TGCAGTGCTAGGACTCTCTTAGTCTATGGCTACACCTTC. This codes for CSARTLLVYGYTF.

This clonotype was seen a few times. The J gene is TRBJ1-1, the V gene TRBV7-9; no firm D call. Germline loops: CDR1 SEHNR, CDR2 FQNEAQ (reference sequence). This CDR3 comprises 16 residues. Trimming removed 5 bases from V and 2 bases from J, with 18 bases in between. The CDR3 loop is CASSQLSPTRNTEAFF. The CDR3, as DNA: TGTGCCAGCAGCCAGTTAAGCCCTACACGAAACACTGAAGCTTTCTTT.

This clonotype was detected a few times. The V call is TRBV27, the J call TRBJ2-2; TRBD1 agrees at 8 bases. This CDR3 is built from 15 residues. With V trimmed by 6 bases and J by 7 bases, 10 bases remained unmatched. CDR1 MNHEY and CDR2 SMNVEV come from the germline V gene (reference sequence). Here the CDR3 reads CASSHHQGANGELFF. In DNA, the CDR3 is TGTGCCAGCAGCCACCACCAGGGGGCTAACGGGGAGCTGTTTTTT.

The chain joins TRBV5-5 to TRBJ2-1, with TRBD2 matching over 9 bases. This CDR3 spans 15 amino acids. Unmatched junction bases numbered 7, after V lost 2 bases and J lost 7 bases. Germline V lookup: CDR1 SGHKS, CDR2 YYEKEE (reference sequence). The chain's CDR3 is CASSFLREGRNEQFF. The CDR3 DNA sequence: TGTGCCAGCAGCTTTTTGCGGGAGGGCAGGAATGAGCAGTTCTTC.